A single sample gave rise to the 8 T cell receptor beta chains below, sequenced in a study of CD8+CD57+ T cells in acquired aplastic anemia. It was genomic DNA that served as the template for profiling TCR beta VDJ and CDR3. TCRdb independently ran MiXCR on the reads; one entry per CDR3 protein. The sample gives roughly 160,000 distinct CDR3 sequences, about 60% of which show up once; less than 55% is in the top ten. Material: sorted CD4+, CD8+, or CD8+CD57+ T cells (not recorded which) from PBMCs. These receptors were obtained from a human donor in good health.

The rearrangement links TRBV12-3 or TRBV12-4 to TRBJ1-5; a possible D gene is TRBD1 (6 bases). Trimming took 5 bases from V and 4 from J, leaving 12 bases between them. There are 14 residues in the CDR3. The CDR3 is CASSLLTGNQPQHF. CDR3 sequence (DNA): TGTGCCAGCAGTCTACTGACAGGAAATCAGCCCCAGCATTTT.

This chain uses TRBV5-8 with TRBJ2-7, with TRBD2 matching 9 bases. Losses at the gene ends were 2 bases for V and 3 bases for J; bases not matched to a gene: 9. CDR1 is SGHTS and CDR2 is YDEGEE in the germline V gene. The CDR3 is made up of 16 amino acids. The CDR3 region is CASSLNRGRGNYEQYF. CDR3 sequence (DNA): TGTGCCAGCAGCTTAAATCGCGGGAGGGGTAACTACGAGCAGTACTTC.

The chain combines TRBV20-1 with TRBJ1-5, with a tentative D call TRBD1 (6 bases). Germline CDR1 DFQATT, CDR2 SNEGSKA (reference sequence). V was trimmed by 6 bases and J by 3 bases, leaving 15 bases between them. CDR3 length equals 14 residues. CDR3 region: CSAPRQDPNQPQHF. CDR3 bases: TGCAGTGCGCCTCGACAGGACCCCAATCAGCCCCAGCATTTT.

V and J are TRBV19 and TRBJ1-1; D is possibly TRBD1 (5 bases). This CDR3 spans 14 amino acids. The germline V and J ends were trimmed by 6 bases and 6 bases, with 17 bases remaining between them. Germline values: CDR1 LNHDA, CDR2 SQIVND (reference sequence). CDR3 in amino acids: CASSREPRDSEAFF. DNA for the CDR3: TGTGCCAGTAGCCGGGAGCCTAGGGACTCTGAAGCTTTCTTT.

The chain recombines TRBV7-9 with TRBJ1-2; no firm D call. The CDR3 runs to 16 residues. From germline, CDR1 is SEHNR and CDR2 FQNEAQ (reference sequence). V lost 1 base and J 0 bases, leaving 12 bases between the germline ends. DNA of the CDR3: TGTGCCAGCAGCTTAGTTGCCGGGCTACCTAACTATGGCTACACCTTC. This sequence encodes CASSLVAGLPNYGYTF.

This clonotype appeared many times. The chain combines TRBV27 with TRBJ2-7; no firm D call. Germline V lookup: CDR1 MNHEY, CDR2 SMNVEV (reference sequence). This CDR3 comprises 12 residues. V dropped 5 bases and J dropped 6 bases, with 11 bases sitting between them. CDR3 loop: CASSPPSFEQYF. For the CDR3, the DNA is TGTGCCAGCAGTCCCCCTAGTTTCGAGCAGTACTTC.

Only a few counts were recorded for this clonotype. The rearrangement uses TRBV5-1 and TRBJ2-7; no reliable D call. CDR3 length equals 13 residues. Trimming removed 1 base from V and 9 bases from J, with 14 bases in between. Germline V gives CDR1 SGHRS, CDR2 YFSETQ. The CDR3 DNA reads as TGCGCCAGCAGCTTGAGGATAGGGAAGTGGCAGTACTTC. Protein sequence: CASSLRIGKWQYF.

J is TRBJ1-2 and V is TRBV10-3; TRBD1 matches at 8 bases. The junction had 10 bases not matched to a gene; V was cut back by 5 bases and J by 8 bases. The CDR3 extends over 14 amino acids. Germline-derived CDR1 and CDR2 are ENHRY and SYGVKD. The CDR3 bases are TGTGCCATCAGTAACGATCGACAGGGGAACGGCTACACCTTC. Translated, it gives CAISNDRQGNGYTF.